These 13 T cell receptor beta chains were sequenced from one sample in a study of OX40 agonist ivuxolimab in advanced cancers. Generated by immunoSEQ multiplex PCR, the TCRdb table keeps only in-frame clones and is missing some. The table shows under 90,000 clones, with less than 95% occurring only once. The sequencing here drew on CD4+ or CD8+ T cells sorted from blood, taken in a trial of the OX40 agonist ivuxolimab. These receptors were collected from an adult with an advanced solid tumor such as melanoma, head and neck, liver or kidney cancer.

The chain is built from TRBV5-4 and TRBJ2-1; 9 nucleotides line up with TRBD2. V shed 2 bases and J 7 bases; nucleotides not matched to a gene: 7. The CDR3 covers 15 residues. The V gene's germline CDR1 is SGHNT and CDR2 YYREEE (reference sequence). This CDR3 is CASSLGAGGLNEQFF. The CDR3 bases are TGTGCCAGCAGCTTAGGAGCGGGGGGCCTGAATGAGCAGTTCTTC.

The chain combines TRBV19 with TRBJ1-4; D remains ambiguous. The germline gives CDR1 LNHDA, CDR2 SQIVND (reference sequence). CDR3 length equals 14 residues. The ends were cut back, 4 bases at V and 8 bases at J, with 14 bases in the middle. The CDR3 DNA reads as TGTGCCAGTAGTAATGTCCCACTCTGGGAAAAACTGTTTTTT. It is translated as CASSNVPLWEKLFF.

The chain employs TRBV28 and TRBJ2-7; 11 bases are a match to TRBD2. Germline V gene sequence: CDR1 MDHEN, CDR2 SYDVKM. After removal of 4 bases from V and 5 bases from J, the junction contained 7 bases not matched to a gene. This CDR3 has 15 amino acids. The DNA of the CDR3 is TGTGCCAGCAGTTCTGTAGCGGGAGGGCTAAACGAGCAGTACTTC. This gives the protein CASSSVAGGLNEQYF. Full variable domain (outside the CDR3, taken from reference TRBV28 and TRBJ2-7): DVKVTQSSRYLVKRTGEKVFLECVQDMDHENMFWYRQDPGLGLRLIYFSYDVKMKEKGDIPEGYSVSREKKERFSLILESASTNQTSMYLCASSSVAGGLNEQYFGPGTRLTVT.

This chain uses TRBV18 with TRBJ1-1; D remains unclear. This CDR3 contains 12 residues. The V gene lost 5 bases and the J gene lost 10 bases, with 14 bases spanning the gap. CDR1 and CDR2 from the germline V gene are KGHSH and LQKENI. The CDR3, as DNA: TGTGCCAGCTCAACGGACGAACCGGGAGCTTTCTTT. The encoded protein is CASSTDEPGAFF.

This rearrangement joins TRBV7-2 to TRBJ1-3; D not certain. V lost 1 base and J lost 4, with 11 bases in between. This CDR3 spans 15 amino acids. The germline CDR1 and CDR2 sequences are SGHTA and FQGNSA. The CDR3 DNA sequence: TGTGCCAGCAGCTTAGGCGCCCGAGTGGGAAACACCATATATTTT. Its protein is CASSLGARVGNTIYF.

The rearrangement links TRBV19 to TRBJ2-5; the D gene is possibly TRBD1 (5 bases). The CDR3 sequence is 16 residues long. The V gene's germline CDR1 is LNHDA and CDR2 SQIVND (reference sequence). Trimming left V 5 bases short and J 5 bases short, with 21 bases between. CDR3 DNA sequence: TGTGCCAGTAGTGGGGCCCGGTTGGGCTTTTCGGAGACCCAGTACTTC. Translation gives CASSGARLGFSETQYF.

The chain recombines TRBV12-5 with TRBJ1-1, with unresolved D. Germline values: CDR1 LGHNT, CDR2 FRNRAP. CDR3 length: 14 residues. Between the trimmed V and J ends, which lost 1 base and 6 bases, there was a span of 12 bases. The CDR3 region has the DNA TGTGCTAGTGGTTTGGGGGCGCCGAGGCCTGAAGCTTTCTTT. Translating gives CASGLGAPRPEAFF.

The chain couples TRBV5-1 to TRBJ1-2; weak D call: TRBD1 (6 bases). V lost 0 bases and J 8 bases, leaving 17 bases between the germline ends. Germline CDR1 and CDR2: SGHRS and YFSETQ. CDR3 length: 15 residues. The CDR3 DNA reads as TGCGCCAGCAGCTTGGGGGAACAGGGCCCTGGAGGCTACACCTTC. Protein product: CASSLGEQGPGGYTF. Together with reference TRBV5-1 and TRBJ1-2, the CDR3 gives the full variable domain: KAGVTQTPRYLIKTRGQQVTLSCSPISGHRSVSWYQQTPGQGLQFLFEYFSETQRNKGNFPGRFSGRQFSNSRSEMNVSTLELGDSALYLCASSLGEQGPGGYTFGSGTRLTVV.

The chain employs TRBV2 and TRBJ2-7, with D hard to call. Germline CDR1 SNHLY, CDR2 FYNNEI. Trimming left V 3 bases short and J 0 bases short, with 9 bases between. The CDR3 consists of 14 residues. CDR3 in DNA: TGTGCCAGCAGTGAGACCGGTAGCTCCTACGAGCAGTACTTC. Translation gives CASSETGSSYEQYF. Together with reference TRBV2 and TRBJ2-7, the CDR3 gives the full variable domain: EPEVTQTPSHQVTQMGQEVILRCVPISNHLYFYWYRQILGQKVEFLVSFYNNEISEKSEIFDDQFSVERPDGSNFTLKIRSTKLEDSAMYFCASSETGSSYEQYFGPGTRLTVT.

The V and J genes are TRBV28 and TRBJ1-2; D is perhaps TRBD1 (5 bases). This CDR3 is built from 15 residues. The germline CDR1 and CDR2 sequences are MDHEN and SYDVKM. Trimming cost V 5 bases and J 0 bases, with 13 bases left between them. The CDR3 nucleotides read TGTGCCAGCAGTACTCATCCGACAGCTAACTATGGCTACACCTTC. It specifies CASSTHPTANYGYTF.

The CDR3 is CASSVEARGVDTQYF. DNA of the CDR3: TGTGCCAGCAGCGTAGAGGCCAGAGGGGTGGATACGCAGTATTTT. V is TRBV9 and J is TRBJ2-3; D may correspond to TRBD1 or TRBD2 (5 bases each). V lost 0 bases and J lost 6, with 14 bases in between. The CDR3 totals 15 residues. Looked up from germline, CDR1 is SGDLS and CDR2 is YYNGEE.

V usage is TRBV6-1 and J usage is TRBJ2-5; D is undetermined. The CDR3 covers 13 residues. Germline V gene data show CDR1 as MNHNS and CDR2 as SASEGT. Trimming left V 9 bases short and J 7 bases short, with 18 bases between. The CDR3 coding sequence is TGTGCCAGTGAGTTGGGATCTGCGGCGACCCAGTACTTC. This codes for CASELGSAATQYF.

The chain carries TRBV10-3 and TRBJ1-1, with D tentatively TRBD1 (6 bases). Trimming stripped 9 bases from V and 5 bases from J, with 16 bases between. CDR1 is ENHRY, CDR2 SYGVKD, per germline. The CDR3 has 13 amino acids. The CDR3 here is CAMRGLEGTEAFF. The DNA of the CDR3 is TGTGCCATGCGGGGGCTGGAGGGGACTGAAGCTTTCTTT.